Many counts were recorded for the clone carrying this TCR beta chain. Its antigen is undetermined. This entry is derived from a study of regulatory T cells in long-lasting Graves disease. Study-level points and caveats: Whereas approximately 950 public clonotypes were shared by new patients, persistent patients shared more, at a few thousand. Persistent Graves' patients had lower TCR diversity than newly diagnosed ones.

Arm-PCR of CDR3 regions and iRepertoire HTBI primers were the basis on which TCR beta libraries were built. Authors' methods: Segment identification across samples yielded about 60 TRBV and roughly 14 TRBJ segments. TCRdb independently ran MiXCR on the multiplex PCR reads; one entry per CDR3 protein. The V and J calls, along with clone size, are taken from TCRdb and not from the paper's own processing. The sample holds more than 400,000 distinct CDR3 sequences, over 15% seen once. The CDR3 has 16 amino acids. CDR1 and CDR2 (germline): KGHDR, SFDVKD. J was trimmed by 3 bases and V by 6 bases; bases with no gene match: 7. Time point of the sample: newly diagnosed GD, antithyroid drugs for less than 3 months. The authors made the TCR library using RNA they extracted from PBMCs. These data also formed part of another study, on T cells in Graves' hyperthyroidism and ophthalmopathy.

The specimen was peripheral blood mononuclear cells (PBMCs), collected at new diagnosis, from a patient treated with antithyroid drugs. The receptor's source is a woman in her twenties or thirties with Graves disease. The V and J genes are TRBV24-1 and TRBJ2-2, with TRBD2 matching 9 bases. In DNA, the CDR3 is TGTGCCACCAGTCCACTCGCGGGGGGGGACACCGGGGAGCTGTTTTTT. Translating gives CATSPLAGGDTGELFF.